The 11 T cell receptor beta chains below were found in one sample sequenced in a study of blood T cell repertoires in COVID-19. The protocol was immunoSEQ multiplex PCR, while the TCRdb copy is restricted to in-frame clones and leaves out a portion. Of around 47,000 clones listed, about 85% are singletons. Source material: peripheral blood. The source is a woman older than 75 in a cohort sampled during active or convalescent COVID-19.

This chain connects TRBV4-3 to TRBJ2-3; tentatively, D is TRBD2 (5 bases). Germline CDR1 is LGHNA and CDR2 is YSLEER. V was pared by 0 bases and J by 5 bases, with 15 bases between. The CDR3 is made up of 16 amino acids. The CDR3 reads CASSQDTSTAGDTQYF. The CDR3 nucleotides read TGCGCCAGCAGCCAAGATACGTCTACCGCGGGAGATACGCAGTATTTT.

The chain joins TRBV7-8 to TRBJ2-1; maybe TRBD2 (5 bases). Trimming took 5 bases from V and 6 from J, leaving 20 bases between them. Germline values: CDR1 SGHVS, CDR2 FQNEAQ. There are 16 residues in the CDR3. CDR3 nucleotides: TGTGCCAGCAGCGACCCGAGACAACGGGATGGCAATGAGCAGTTCTTC. Translating it yields CASSDPRQRDGNEQFF. The full variable domain, with the rest looked up from reference TRBV7-8 and TRBJ2-1, is GAGVSQSPRYKVAKRGQDVALRCDPISGHVSLFWYQQALGQGPEFLTYFQNEAQLDKSGLPSDRFFAERPEGSVSTLKIQRTQQEDSAVYLCASSDPRQRDGNEQFFGPGTRLTVL.

The rearrangement links TRBV19 to TRBJ1-4; TRBD1 matches 7 bases. After removal of 6 bases from V and 7 bases from J, the junction contained 5 bases not matched to a gene. Germline V gene data show CDR1 as LNHDA and CDR2 as SQIVND (reference sequence). The CDR3 totals 13 residues. The CDR3 bases are TGTGCCAGTAGGGGACAGAGGCTTGAAAAACTGTTTTTT. Protein sequence: CASRGQRLEKLFF.

The V call is TRBV10-3, the J call TRBJ1-2, with D possibly matching TRBD1 (5 bases). Germline lookup yields CDR1 ENHRY and CDR2 SYGVKD. The CDR3 covers 17 residues. V shed 0 bases and J shed 1 base, with 15 bases lying between them. In nucleotides, the CDR3 is TGTGCCATCAGTGAGTCGACGGGGGGTAGAGTTAACTATGGCTACACCTTC. Protein: CAISESTGGRVNYGYTF.

V is TRBV12-5 and J is TRBJ1-1; 7 bases are shared with TRBD1. Per the germline V gene, CDR1 is LGHNT and CDR2 is FRNRAP. V dropped 6 bases and J dropped 8; count of bases not matched to a gene: 15. The CDR3 sequence is 15 residues long. CDR3 sequence: CASGTGFTEVYEAFF. CDR3 in DNA: TGTGCTAGTGGGACAGGGTTTACAGAGGTGTACGAAGCTTTCTTT.

This clone was seen a few times. V and J are TRBV5-4 and TRBJ1-6, with D possibly matching TRBD1 (6 bases). The CDR3 is 14 amino acids. The V gene lost 5 bases and the J gene lost 6 bases, with 12 bases spanning the gap. Germline CDR1 reads SGHNT; CDR2 reads YYREEE (reference sequence). CDR3 in amino acids: CASRTTGTNSPLHF. Written as DNA, the CDR3 is TGTGCCAGCAGAACTACAGGGACTAATTCACCCCTCCACTTT.

The chain combines TRBV9 with TRBJ2-3, with 13 bases aligning to TRBD2. The CDR3 spans 16 residues. Trimming took 0 bases from V and 4 from J; bases not matched to a gene: 2. CDR1 is SGDLS, CDR2 YYNGEE, per germline. The CDR3 nucleotides read TGTGCCAGCAGCGTAGGAGGACTAGCGGGGGCAGATACGCAGTATTTT. Translated: CASSVGGLAGADTQYF.

The chain links TRBV5-4 to TRBJ2-5, with 12 bases matching TRBD2. Germline V gene sequence: CDR1 SGHNT, CDR2 YYREEE (reference sequence). The CDR3 length is 16 residues. The V segment lost 1 base and the J segment 5 bases; nucleotides outside the gene matches: 6. The CDR3 sequence is CASSLPATSGSETQYF. CDR3 DNA sequence: TGTGCCAGCAGCTTGCCAGCGACTAGCGGGAGTGAGACCCAGTACTTC.

The J gene is TRBJ1-4, the V gene TRBV30; 7 bases fit TRBD1. The CDR3 runs to 14 residues. V lost 0 bases to trimming and J lost 6 bases; unmatched junction nucleotides: 4. The V gene's germline CDR1 is GTSNPN and CDR2 SVGIG (reference sequence). This CDR3 reads CAWSVMGQYEKLFF. Written as DNA, the CDR3 is TGTGCCTGGAGTGTAATGGGACAGTATGAAAAACTGTTTTTT. Full variable domain (missing parts from reference TRBV30 and TRBJ1-4): SQTIHQWPATLVQPVGSPLSLECTVEGTSNPNLYWYRQAAGRGLQLLFYSVGIGQISSEVPQNLSASRPQDRQFILSSKKLLLSDSGFYLCAWSVMGQYEKLFFGSGTQLSVL.

A single count supports this clone. The chain combines TRBV30 with TRBJ1-2; D call uncertain. This CDR3 contains 13 residues. Germline CDR1 and CDR2: GTSNPN and SVGIG (reference sequence). The ends were cut back, 4 bases at V and 3 bases at J, with 12 bases in the middle. Here the CDR3 reads CAWNQQVDYGYTF. The DNA for the CDR3 is TGTGCCTGGAATCAACAAGTGGACTATGGCTACACCTTC.

This rearrangement joins TRBV7-9 to TRBJ2-1, with D perhaps TRBD2 (6 bases). The CDR3 is 12 residues long. Germline loops: CDR1 SEHNR, CDR2 FQNEAQ (reference sequence). Trimming removed 8 bases at V and 12 bases at J, with 17 bases between. The CDR3 DNA reads as TGTGCCAGCGGGGCTATAGGGGACTGGCAGTTCTTC. It yields the protein CASGAIGDWQFF.